This T cell receptor beta chain was profiled in a study of blood T cells in healthy people across ages. Healthy Caucasians from Russia aged about 6 to 100 served as donors. The CDR3 extends over 14 amino acids. Trimming pared 3 bases from V and 1 base from J, leaving 12 bases between. The germline CDR1 and CDR2 sequences are DFQATT and SNEGSKA (reference sequence). The authors ran a second PCR of about 7 to 11 cycles using a sample-barcoded 5' primer and a J-beta primer mix. Individual samples furnished no less than 2.5 million CDR3-containing paired-end reads apiece. Via MiXCR, TCRdb re-called the 5' RACE reads, giving one row per CDR3 protein. Altogether 1 million or so distinct CDR3 sequences are present, under 55% being singletons, with the ten largest covering under 20%.

The J gene is TRBJ1-1, the V gene TRBV20-1, with D unclear. The sequencing input was blood. The receptor was derived from a woman aged 55-69 years in good health. The CDR3 region is CSASVPGPNTEAFF. CDR3 sequence (DNA): TGCAGTGCTAGTGTTCCCGGTCCGAACACTGAAGCTTTCTTT.